This TCR beta chain was documented in a study of metastatic and nonmetastatic thyroid tumors. Across the whole study: Comparison of repertoires was carried out across blood and tumor or nodule tissue from malignant and benign thyroid patients. Study-level findings and limits: Reports indicated that malignant thyroid tumors showed significantly higher TCR beta diversity than benign nodules did, in blood and tumor.

Thyroid surgery took place with no prior treatment in any patient. To note about this clone: What it recognizes is unknown.

Per the original methods: CDR3 differences across clinicopathological groups were used to build a distant-metastasis classifier for papillary thyroid cancer. TCRdb re-called clones from the PCR reads using MiXCR. TCRdb assigned the V and J calls; the authors' analysis was not used. Here the sample spans about 13,000 clones, approximately 23% being singletons. CDR1 and CDR2 (germline): MNHEY, SVGAGI. The CDR3 contains 16 residues. Deletions cut 2 bases from V and 3 bases from J, with 13 bases between. This clonotype was sampled from a female donor with papillary thyroid cancer or a benign thyroid nodule (not recorded which). Some clones in this sample may be carry-over from other donors' samples. What was sequenced was adjacent normal tissue. This chain uses TRBV6-5 with TRBJ2-2; D may be TRBD1 (5 bases). CDR3 nucleotide sequence: TGTGCCAGCAGTTACGGGGATCAGGGATACACCGGGGAGCTGTTTTTT. Residues: CASSYGDQGYTGELFF.